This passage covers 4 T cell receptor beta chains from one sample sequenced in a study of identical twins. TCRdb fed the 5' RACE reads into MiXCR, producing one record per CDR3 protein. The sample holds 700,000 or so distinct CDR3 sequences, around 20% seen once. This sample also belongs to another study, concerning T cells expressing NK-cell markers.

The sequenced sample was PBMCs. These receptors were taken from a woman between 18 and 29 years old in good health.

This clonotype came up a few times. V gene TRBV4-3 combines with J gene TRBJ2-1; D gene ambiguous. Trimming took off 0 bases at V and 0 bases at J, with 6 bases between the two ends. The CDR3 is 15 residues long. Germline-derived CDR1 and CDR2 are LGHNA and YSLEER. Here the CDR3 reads CASSQEWSSYNEQFF. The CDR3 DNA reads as TGCGCCAGCAGCCAAGAGTGGAGCTCCTACAATGAGCAGTTCTTC.

CDR3 sequence reads: CASSLGRLALQETQYF. The CDR3, as DNA: TGTGCCAGCAGCTTAGGCCGGCTAGCGCTTCAAGAGACCCAGTACTTC. V gene TRBV13 combines with J gene TRBJ2-5, with TRBD2 as a possible D gene (6 bases). The CDR3 has 16 amino acids. Trimming left V 0 bases short and J 2 bases short, with 13 bases between. The V gene's germline CDR1 is PRHDT and CDR2 FYEKMQ (reference sequence).

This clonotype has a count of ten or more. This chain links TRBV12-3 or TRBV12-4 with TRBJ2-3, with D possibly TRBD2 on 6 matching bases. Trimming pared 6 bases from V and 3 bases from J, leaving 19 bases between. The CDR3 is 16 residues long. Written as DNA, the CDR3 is TGTGCCAGCAGACTCGGGACTCCCGGCCCGACAGATACGCAGTATTTT. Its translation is CASRLGTPGPTDTQYF.

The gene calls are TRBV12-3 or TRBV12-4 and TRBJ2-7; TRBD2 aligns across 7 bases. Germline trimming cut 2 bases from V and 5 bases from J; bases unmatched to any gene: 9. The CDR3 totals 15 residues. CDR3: CASSLMVGGPNEQYF. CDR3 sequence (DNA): TGTGCCAGCAGTTTAATGGTGGGAGGGCCCAACGAGCAGTACTTC.